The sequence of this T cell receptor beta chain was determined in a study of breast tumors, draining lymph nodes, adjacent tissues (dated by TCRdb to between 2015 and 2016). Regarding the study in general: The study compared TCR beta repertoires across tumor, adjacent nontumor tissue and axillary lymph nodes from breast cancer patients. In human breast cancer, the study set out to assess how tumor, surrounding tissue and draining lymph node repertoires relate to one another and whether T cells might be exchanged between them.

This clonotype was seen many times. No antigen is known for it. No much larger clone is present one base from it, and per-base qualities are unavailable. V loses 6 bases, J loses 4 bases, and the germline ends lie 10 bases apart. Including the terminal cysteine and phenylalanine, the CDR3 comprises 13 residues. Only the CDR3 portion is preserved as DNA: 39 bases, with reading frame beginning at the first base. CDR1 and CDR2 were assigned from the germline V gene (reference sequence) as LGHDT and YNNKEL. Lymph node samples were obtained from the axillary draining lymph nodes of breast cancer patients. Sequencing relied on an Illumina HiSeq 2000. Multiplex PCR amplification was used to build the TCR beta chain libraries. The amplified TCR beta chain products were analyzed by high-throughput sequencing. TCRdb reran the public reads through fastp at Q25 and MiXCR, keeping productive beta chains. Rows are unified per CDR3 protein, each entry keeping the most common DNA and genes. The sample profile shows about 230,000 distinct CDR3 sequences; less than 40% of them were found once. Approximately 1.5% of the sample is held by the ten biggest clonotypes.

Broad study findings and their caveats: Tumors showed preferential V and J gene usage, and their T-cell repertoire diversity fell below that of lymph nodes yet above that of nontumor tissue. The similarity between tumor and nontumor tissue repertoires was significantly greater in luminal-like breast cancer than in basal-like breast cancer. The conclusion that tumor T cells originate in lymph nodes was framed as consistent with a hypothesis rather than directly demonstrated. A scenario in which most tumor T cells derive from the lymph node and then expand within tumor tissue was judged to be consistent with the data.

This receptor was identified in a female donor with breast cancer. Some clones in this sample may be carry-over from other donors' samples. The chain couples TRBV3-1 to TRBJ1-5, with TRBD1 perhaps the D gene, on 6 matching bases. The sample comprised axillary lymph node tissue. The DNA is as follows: TGTGCCAGCAGTCAAACAGGGAATCAGCCCCAGCATTTT. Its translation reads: CASSQTGNQPQHF.